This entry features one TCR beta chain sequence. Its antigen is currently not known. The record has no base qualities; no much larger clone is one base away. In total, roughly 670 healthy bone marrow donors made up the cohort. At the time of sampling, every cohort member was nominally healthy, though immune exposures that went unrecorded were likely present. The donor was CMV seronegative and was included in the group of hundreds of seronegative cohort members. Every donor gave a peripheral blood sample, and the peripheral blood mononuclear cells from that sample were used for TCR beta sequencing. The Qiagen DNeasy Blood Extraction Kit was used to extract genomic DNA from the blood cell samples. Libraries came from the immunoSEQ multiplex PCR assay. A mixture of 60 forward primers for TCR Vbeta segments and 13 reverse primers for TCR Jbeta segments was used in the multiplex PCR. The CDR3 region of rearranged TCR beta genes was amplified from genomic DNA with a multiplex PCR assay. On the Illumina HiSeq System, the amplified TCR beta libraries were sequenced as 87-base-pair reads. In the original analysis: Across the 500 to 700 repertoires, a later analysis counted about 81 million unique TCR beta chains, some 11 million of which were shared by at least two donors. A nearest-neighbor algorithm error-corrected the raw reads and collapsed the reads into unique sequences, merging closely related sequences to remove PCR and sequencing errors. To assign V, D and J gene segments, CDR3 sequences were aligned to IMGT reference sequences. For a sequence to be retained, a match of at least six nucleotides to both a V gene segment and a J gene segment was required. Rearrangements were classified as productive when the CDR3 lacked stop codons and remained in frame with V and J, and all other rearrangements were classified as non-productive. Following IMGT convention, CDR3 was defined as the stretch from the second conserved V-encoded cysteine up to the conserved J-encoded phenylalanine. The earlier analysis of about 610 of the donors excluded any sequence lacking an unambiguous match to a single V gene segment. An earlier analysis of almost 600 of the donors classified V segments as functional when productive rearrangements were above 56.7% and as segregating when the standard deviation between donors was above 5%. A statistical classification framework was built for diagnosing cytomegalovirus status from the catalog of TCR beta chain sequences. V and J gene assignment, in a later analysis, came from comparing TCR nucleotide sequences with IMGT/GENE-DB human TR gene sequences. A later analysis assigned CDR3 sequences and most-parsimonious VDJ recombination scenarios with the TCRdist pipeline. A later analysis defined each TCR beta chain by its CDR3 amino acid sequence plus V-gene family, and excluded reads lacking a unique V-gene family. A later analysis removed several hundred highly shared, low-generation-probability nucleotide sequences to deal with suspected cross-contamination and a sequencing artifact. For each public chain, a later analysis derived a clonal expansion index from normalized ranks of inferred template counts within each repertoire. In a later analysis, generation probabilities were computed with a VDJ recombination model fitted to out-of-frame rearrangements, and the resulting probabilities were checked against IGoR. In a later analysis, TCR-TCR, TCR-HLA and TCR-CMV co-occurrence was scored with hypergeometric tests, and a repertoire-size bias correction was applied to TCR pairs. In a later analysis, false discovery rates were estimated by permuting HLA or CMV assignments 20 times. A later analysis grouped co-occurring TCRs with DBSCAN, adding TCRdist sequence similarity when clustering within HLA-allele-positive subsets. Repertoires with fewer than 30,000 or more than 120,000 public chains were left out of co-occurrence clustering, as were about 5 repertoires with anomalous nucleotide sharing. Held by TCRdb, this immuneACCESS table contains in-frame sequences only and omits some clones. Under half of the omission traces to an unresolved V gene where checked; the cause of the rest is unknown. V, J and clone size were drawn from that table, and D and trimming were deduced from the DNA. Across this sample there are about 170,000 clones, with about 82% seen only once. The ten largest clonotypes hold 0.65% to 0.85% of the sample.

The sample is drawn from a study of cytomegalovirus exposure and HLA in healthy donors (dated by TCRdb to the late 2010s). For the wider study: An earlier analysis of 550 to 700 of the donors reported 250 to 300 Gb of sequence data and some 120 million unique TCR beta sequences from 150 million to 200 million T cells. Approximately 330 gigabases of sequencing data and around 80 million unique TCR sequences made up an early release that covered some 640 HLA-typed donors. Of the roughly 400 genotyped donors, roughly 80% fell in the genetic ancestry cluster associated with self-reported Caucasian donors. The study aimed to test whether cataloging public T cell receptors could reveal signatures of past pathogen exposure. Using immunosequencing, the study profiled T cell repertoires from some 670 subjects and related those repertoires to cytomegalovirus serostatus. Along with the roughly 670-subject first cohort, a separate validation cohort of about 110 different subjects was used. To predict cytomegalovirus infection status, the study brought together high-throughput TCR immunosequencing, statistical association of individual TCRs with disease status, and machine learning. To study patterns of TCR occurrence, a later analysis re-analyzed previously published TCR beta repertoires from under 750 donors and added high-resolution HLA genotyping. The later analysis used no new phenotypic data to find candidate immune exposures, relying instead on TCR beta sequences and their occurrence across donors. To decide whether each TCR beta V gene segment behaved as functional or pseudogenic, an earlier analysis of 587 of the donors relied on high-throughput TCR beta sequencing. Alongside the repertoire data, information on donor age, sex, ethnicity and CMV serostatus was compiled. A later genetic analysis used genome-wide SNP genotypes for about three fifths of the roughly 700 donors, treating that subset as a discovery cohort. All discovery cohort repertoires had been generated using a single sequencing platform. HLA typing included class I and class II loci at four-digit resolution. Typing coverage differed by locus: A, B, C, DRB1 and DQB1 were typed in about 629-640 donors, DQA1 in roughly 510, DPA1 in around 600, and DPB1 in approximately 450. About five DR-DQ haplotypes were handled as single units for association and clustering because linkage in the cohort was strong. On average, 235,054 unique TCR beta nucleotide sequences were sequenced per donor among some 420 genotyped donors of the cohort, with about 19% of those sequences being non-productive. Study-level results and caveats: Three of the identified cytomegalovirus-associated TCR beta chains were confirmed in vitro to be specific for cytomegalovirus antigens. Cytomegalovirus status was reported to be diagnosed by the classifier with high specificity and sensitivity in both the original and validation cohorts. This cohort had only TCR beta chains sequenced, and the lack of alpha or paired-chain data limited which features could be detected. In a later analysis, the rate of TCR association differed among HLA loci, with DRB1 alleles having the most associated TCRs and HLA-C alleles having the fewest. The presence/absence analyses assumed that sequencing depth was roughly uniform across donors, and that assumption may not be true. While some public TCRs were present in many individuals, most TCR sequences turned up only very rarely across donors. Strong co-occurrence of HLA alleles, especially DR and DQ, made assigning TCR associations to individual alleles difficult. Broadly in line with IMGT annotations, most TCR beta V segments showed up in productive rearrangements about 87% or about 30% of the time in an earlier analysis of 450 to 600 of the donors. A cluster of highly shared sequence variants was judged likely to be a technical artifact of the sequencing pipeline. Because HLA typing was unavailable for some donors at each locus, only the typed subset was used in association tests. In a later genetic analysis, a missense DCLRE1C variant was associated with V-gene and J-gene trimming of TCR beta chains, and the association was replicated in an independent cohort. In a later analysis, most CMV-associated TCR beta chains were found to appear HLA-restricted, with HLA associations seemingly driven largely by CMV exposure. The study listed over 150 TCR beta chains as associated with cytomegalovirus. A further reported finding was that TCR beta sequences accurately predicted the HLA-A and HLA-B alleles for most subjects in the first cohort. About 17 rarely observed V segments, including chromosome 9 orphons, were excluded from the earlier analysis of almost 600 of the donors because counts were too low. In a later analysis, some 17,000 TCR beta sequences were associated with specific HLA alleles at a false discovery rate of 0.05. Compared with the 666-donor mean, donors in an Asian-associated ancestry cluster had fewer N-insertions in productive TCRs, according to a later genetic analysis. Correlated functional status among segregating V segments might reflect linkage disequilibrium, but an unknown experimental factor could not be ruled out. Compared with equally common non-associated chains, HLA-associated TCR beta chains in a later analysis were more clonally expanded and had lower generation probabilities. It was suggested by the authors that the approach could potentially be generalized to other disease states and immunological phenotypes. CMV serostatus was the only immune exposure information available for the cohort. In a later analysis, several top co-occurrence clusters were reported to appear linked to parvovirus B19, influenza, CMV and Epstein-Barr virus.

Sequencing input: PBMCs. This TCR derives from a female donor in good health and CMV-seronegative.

CDR3 loop: CASSLVSGTEAFF. The DNA is TGTGCCAGCAGCTTAGTCTCAGGAACTGAAGCTTTCTTT. The chain is encoded by TRBV7-9 joined to TRBJ1-1; the D gene identity is not certain. V lost 1 base and J lost 5 bases; the stretch between them is 8 bases long. The CDR3 measures 13 amino acids from cysteine to phenylalanine. The read is trimmed to its CDR3 DNA, 39 bases read in frame from base 1. The germline V gene (reference sequence) gives CDR1 as SEHNR and CDR2 as FQNEAQ.